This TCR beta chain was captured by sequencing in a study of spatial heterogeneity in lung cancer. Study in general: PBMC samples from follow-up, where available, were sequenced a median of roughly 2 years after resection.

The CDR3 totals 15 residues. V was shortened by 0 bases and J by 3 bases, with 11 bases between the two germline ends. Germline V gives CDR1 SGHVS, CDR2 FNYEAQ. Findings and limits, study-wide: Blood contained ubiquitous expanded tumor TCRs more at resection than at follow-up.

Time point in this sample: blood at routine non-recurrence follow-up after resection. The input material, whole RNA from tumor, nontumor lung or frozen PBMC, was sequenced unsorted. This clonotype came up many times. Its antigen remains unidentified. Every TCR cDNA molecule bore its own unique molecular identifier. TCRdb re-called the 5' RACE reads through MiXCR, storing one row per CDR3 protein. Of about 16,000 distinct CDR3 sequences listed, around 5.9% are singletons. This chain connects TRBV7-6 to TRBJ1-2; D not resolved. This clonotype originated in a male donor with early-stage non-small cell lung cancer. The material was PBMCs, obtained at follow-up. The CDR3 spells CASSLAEGLYYGYTF. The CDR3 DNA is TGTGCCAGCAGCTTAGCGGAAGGGTTATACTATGGCTACACCTTC.